This TCR beta chain comes out of a study of OX40 agonist ivuxolimab in advanced cancers. On the study more broadly: Dose-escalation patients had hepatocellular carcinoma, melanoma, renal cell or head and neck cancer. One patient with hepatocellular carcinoma and two with cutaneous melanoma, three in all, had partial responses.

Exclusion of a patient followed from autoimmune disease history or systemic immunosuppression. Only in-frame clones appear in the TCRdb table, and some are missing; sequencing was by immunoSEQ multiplex PCR. Of some 45,000 clones detected, 75% to 90% appear once; the ten largest clones hold under 40%. On this clone itself: The antigen remains undetermined.

Study-wide points: Average numbers of expanded clones were greater in CD8+ T cells than in CD4+.

Germline V CDR1 and CDR2: SGHRS, YFSETQ. The CDR3 length is 14 residues. The V gene end was trimmed by 4 bases and the J gene end by 6 bases; junction bases not matched to a gene: 5. The sample consisted of CD4+ or CD8+ T cells sorted from blood, taken in a trial of the OX40 agonist ivuxolimab. The receptor was isolated from an adult with an advanced solid tumor such as melanoma, head and neck, liver or kidney cancer. The V and J genes are TRBV5-1 and TRBJ2-5; 11 bases fit TRBD1. CDR3 nucleotide sequence: TGCGCCAGCAGCATGGACAGGGGGCGGAAGACCCAGTACTTC. Translation gives CASSMDRGRKTQYF.